This TCR beta chain is drawn from a study of T cell responses to AZD1222 COVID-19 vaccine. The assay was immunoSEQ multiplex PCR, and TCRdb's table has in-frame clones only and misses some. This table has around 150,000 clones, 88% appearing once. This clone was found a few times. The target antigen is unknown. Study-level findings and limits: Two AZD1222 doses significantly raised spike-specific TCR breadth and depth over controls.

The sample in question was peripheral blood, obtained on day 0 of AZD1222 vaccination. This TCR was recovered from an adult in good health.

Written as DNA, the CDR3 is TGTGCCAGCAGCTTAGTTGCGGGAGTCAACAATGAGCAGTTCTTC. Encoded protein: CASSLVAGVNNEQFF. V usage is TRBV7-2 and J usage is TRBJ2-1, with 7 bases aligning to TRBD2. Germline V gene data show CDR1 as SGHTA and CDR2 as FQGNSA. Trimming removed 1 base from V and 5 bases from J; junction bases left unmatched: 5. This CDR3 contains 15 residues.